This TCR beta chain came from a study of cytomegalovirus exposure and HLA in healthy donors. Study-wide points: Most sequenced TCRs were rare (though some public TCRs occurred in many donors).

Concerning this clone: The antigen remains unidentified.

Amplification used 60 Vbeta primers and 13 Jbeta primers. The method was immunoSEQ multiplex PCR; TCRdb's version includes in-frame clones alone and lacks a portion of them. The sample comprises some 170,000 clones, 75% to 80% of which are singletons, and roughly 5.8% rests with the top ten. The trim removed 2 bases at V and 0 bases at J, leaving 5 bases unmatched. The CDR3 has 16 residues. Germline V CDR1 and CDR2: SGHDN, FVKESK. Specimen: PBMCs. The receptor's source is a man aged 40-49 years in good health and CMV-seropositive. The chain is built from TRBV14 and TRBJ2-7; 9 bases fit TRBD2. DNA of the CDR3: TGTGCCAGCAGCCAACCTAGCGGGACCTTCTCCTACGAGCAGTACTTC. It specifies CASSQPSGTFSYEQYF.